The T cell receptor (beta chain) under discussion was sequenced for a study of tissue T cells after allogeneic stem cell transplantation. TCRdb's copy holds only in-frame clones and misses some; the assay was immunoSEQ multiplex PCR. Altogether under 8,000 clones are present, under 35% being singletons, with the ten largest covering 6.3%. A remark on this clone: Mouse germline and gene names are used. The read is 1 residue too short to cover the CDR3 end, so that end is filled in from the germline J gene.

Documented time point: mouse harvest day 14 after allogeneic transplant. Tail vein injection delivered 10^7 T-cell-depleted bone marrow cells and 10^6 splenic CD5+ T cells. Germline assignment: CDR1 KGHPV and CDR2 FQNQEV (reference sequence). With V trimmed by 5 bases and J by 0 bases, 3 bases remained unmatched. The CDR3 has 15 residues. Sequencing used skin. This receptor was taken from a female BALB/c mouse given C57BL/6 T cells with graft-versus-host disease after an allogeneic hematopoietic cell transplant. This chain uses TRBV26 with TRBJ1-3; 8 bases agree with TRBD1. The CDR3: CASSGQGASGNTLYF. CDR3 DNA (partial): TGTGCCAGCAGTGGGCAGGGGGCTTCTGGAAATACGCTCTAT.